One sample yielded the 20 T cell receptor beta chains listed below, sequenced in a study of blood T cell repertoires in COVID-19. Assay used: immunoSEQ multiplex PCR; TCRdb lists only in-frame clones, some missing. The sample includes fewer than 130,000 clones, just over 75% seen only once; the top ten take 3.8%. Material for sequencing was peripheral blood. These receptors came from a woman older than 75 with acute or convalescent COVID-19.

Notes on this clone: One junction end does not reproduce the germline sequence, and a read error may be involved. This sequence joins TRBV6-6 and TRBJ2-7; 9 bases are shared with TRBD1. CDR3 size: 16 residues. Germline loops: CDR1 MNHNY, CDR2 SVGAGI (reference sequence). The CDR3 is CASRYPGGQGGYEQYF. The CDR3, as DNA: TGTGCCAGCCGTTATCCCGGGGGACAGGGAGGTTACGAGCAGTACTTC.

The chain uses TRBV5-6 and TRBJ2-7, with 7 bases matching TRBD2. The CDR3 spans 12 residues. With V trimmed by 1 base and J by 9 bases, 4 bases remained unmatched. The V gene's germline CDR1 is SGHDT and CDR2 YYEEEE. CDR3 loop: CASSLWREGQYF. The CDR3 nucleotides read TGTGCCAGCAGCTTGTGGAGGGAGGGGCAGTACTTC.

The chain recombines TRBV5-1 with TRBJ2-3; no firm D call. The germline V and J ends were trimmed by 0 bases and 3 bases, with 8 bases remaining between them. The CDR3 totals 14 residues. Germline-derived CDR1 and CDR2 are SGHRS and YFSETQ. Here the CDR3 DNA reads TGCGCCAGCAGCTTGGTGCAGGTAACAGATACGCAGTATTTT. Translating it yields CASSLVQVTDTQYF.

This clone was observed a handful of times. This chain uses TRBV4-1 with TRBJ1-5; TRBD1 aligns across 7 bases. The CDR3 spans 16 residues. V lost 0 bases, J lost 4 bases, and 6 bases stayed unmatched. In germline, CDR1 is MGHRA, CDR2 YSYEKL. CDR3 sequence (DNA): TGCGCCAGCAGCCAAGAGCCGGGACAGCCTAATCAGCCCCAGCATTTT. Amino acid sequence: CASSQEPGQPNQPQHF.

The genes are TRBV18 and TRBJ1-1; D is unclear. The CDR3 has 13 residues. Looked up from germline, CDR1 is KGHSH and CDR2 is LQKENI. Trimming removed 3 bases at V and 4 bases at J, with 9 bases between. This CDR3 reads CASSPMQSTEAFF. The DNA for the CDR3 is TGTGCCAGCTCACCGATGCAGTCCACTGAAGCTTTCTTT.

This chain joins TRBV5-5 and TRBJ2-3; no firm D call. Germline assignment: CDR1 SGHKS and CDR2 YYEKEE (reference sequence). The CDR3 spans 15 residues. The ends were cut back, 0 bases at V and 0 bases at J, with 8 bases in the middle. The CDR3 DNA is TGTGCCAGCAGCTTGGCGGGTCACAGCACAGATACGCAGTATTTT. Its translation: CASSLAGHSTDTQYF.

This clone was seen more than once but under ten times. The chain recombines TRBV3-1 (or the pseudogene TRBV3-2) with TRBJ2-2; tentatively, D is TRBD2 (6 bases). There are 17 residues in the CDR3. Germline-derived CDR1 and CDR2 are LGHDT and YNNKEL (reference sequence). V lost 3 bases and J lost 5, with 19 bases in between. In nucleotides, the CDR3 is TGTGCCAGCAGCCAGTGGGGGGAGGCCGGTAAGACCGGGGAGCTGTTTTTT. Amino acids: CASSQWGEAGKTGELFF.

Details on this clone: Other DNA sequences in the sample encode the same CDR3. This CDR3 reads CASSLVAGGYNSPLHF. In DNA form, the CDR3 reads TGTGCCAGCAGCTTGGTGGCAGGGGGCTATAATTCACCCCTCCACTTT. The J gene is TRBJ1-6, the V gene TRBV5-8; TRBD1 agrees at 7 bases. After removal of 0 bases from V and 3 bases from J, the junction contained 3 bases not matched to a gene. Germline loops: CDR1 SGHTS, CDR2 YDEGEE. The CDR3 extends over 16 amino acids.

V and J are TRBV4-2 and TRBJ1-2; tentatively, D is TRBD1 (6 bases). V was clipped by 0 bases and J by 0 bases, with 11 bases between them. This CDR3 spans 16 amino acids. CDR1 is LGHNA and CDR2 is YNFKEQ in the germline V gene. The CDR3 region has the DNA TGTGCCAGCAGCCAAGATGGGGGCAGCTCTAACTATGGCTACACCTTC. Its protein is CASSQDGGSSNYGYTF.

The chain recombines TRBV13 with TRBJ1-4; the D gene is possibly TRBD1 (6 bases). Trimming took off 5 bases at V and 8 bases at J, with 21 bases between the two ends. The CDR3 length is 16 residues. Germline CDR1 PRHDT, CDR2 FYEKMQ (reference sequence). CDR3 amino acids: CASSPGARSGREKLFF. CDR3 nucleotides: TGTGCCAGCAGCCCAGGGGCTAGGTCTGGAAGGGAAAAACTGTTTTTT.

The V and J genes are TRBV3-1 (or the pseudogene TRBV3-2) and TRBJ2-3; 9 bases line up with TRBD2. The germline V gene encodes CDR1 LGHDT and CDR2 YNNKEL (reference sequence). The CDR3 covers 15 residues. With V trimmed by 1 base and J by 6 bases, 5 bases remained unmatched. CDR3 bases: TGTGCCAGCAGCCAAGTAAGCGGGGGGAGTGATACGCAGTATTTT. Its protein is CASSQVSGGSDTQYF.

The CDR3 is CASSFGTGDSEQYF. The CDR3 coding sequence is TGTGCCAGCAGCTTTGGGACAGGGGATTCCGAGCAGTACTTC. V usage is TRBV5-4 and J usage is TRBJ2-7; 10 bases agree with TRBD1. V was clipped by 2 bases and J by 6 bases; unmatched bases: 5. The germline CDR1 and CDR2 sequences are SGHNT and YYREEE (reference sequence). The CDR3 covers 14 residues.

Concerning this clone: A read error may produce the germline difference seen at one junction end. The chain recombines TRBV11-2 with TRBJ2-3; D is unresolved. The CDR3 spans 14 residues. CDR1 and CDR2 from the germline V gene are SGHAT and FQNNGV. CDR3 sequence reads: CASRSTTLRNTQNF. CDR3 bases: TGTGCCAGCAGGTCTACTACCCTAAGGAATACGCAGAATTTT.

The rearrangement joins TRBV6-5 to TRBJ1-1; possible D gene TRBD1, 5 bases. Germline CDR1 MNHEY, CDR2 SVGAGI. This CDR3 is built from 14 residues. Trimming took 6 bases from V and 0 from J, leaving 11 bases between them. The CDR3 spells CASRIPGVNTEAFF. CDR3 bases: TGTGCCAGCAGGATTCCGGGGGTGAACACTGAAGCTTTCTTT.

This clone was detected a few times. The chain joins TRBV7-2 to TRBJ2-2, with a weak D call TRBD1 (5 bases). Germline V lookup: CDR1 SGHTA, CDR2 FQGNSA. The CDR3 consists of 16 residues. Trimming took 3 bases from V and 7 from J, leaving 18 bases between them. The CDR3 nucleotides are TGTGCCAGCAGCTTGAGGATGGCCAGGGATAACGGGGAGCTGTTTTTT. It yields the protein CASSLRMARDNGELFF.

The gene calls are TRBV3-1 (or the pseudogene TRBV3-2) and TRBJ1-1; D is possibly TRBD1 (5 bases). Trimming stripped 4 bases from V and 1 base from J, with 13 bases between. This CDR3 is built from 15 residues. Per germline, CDR1 LGHDT and CDR2 YNNKEL (reference sequence). CDR3 amino acids: CASSPGRGSNTEAFF. CDR3 nucleotides: TGTGCCAGCAGCCCAGGGAGGGGCTCGAACACTGAAGCTTTCTTT.

Worth noting for this clone: At one of its ends the junction is not consistent with the germline gene, which may arise from a read error. The rearrangement joins TRBV2 to TRBJ2-7; D is unclear. The germline CDR1 and CDR2 sequences are SNHLY and FYNNEI. CDR3 length equals 11 residues. CDR3 bases: TGTGTCAGCACCGGGTATGGCGAGCAGTACTTC. Encoded protein: CVSTGYGEQYF.

The chain is built from TRBV9 and TRBJ2-1, with 9 bases fitting TRBD1. The CDR3 is 15 amino acids. Germline trimming cut 4 bases from V and 9 bases from J; bases unmatched to any gene: 11. Germline loops: CDR1 SGDLS, CDR2 YYNGEE. CDR3 sequence reads: CASSPSGQGRSEQFF. The DNA for the CDR3 is TGTGCCAGCAGCCCCTCCGGACAGGGGCGTAGTGAGCAGTTCTTC.

The rearrangement links TRBV7-9 to TRBJ2-1; 8 positions match TRBD2. V shed 5 bases, J shed 9 bases, and the junction held 3 bases outside the gene matches. This CDR3 has 12 amino acids. The V gene's germline CDR1 is SEHNR and CDR2 FQNEAQ (reference sequence). CDR3 loop: CASSRSGIEQFF. The CDR3 DNA reads as TGTGCCAGCAGCCGTAGCGGGATTGAGCAGTTCTTC.

V is TRBV18 and J is TRBJ1-2; D perhaps matches TRBD1 (6 bases). Germline V lookup: CDR1 KGHSH, CDR2 LQKENI. Trimming took off 3 bases at V and 8 bases at J, with 16 bases between the two ends. This CDR3 comprises 14 residues. CDR3 DNA sequence: TGTGCCAGCTCACCGCAGATGGCAAGGGGGGGCTACACCTTC. Translating it yields CASSPQMARGGYTF.